Below are 26 T cell receptor beta chains sequenced from a single sample in a study of blood T cell repertoires in COVID-19. Clones were sequenced by immunoSEQ multiplex PCR, and TCRdb holds only the in-frame ones, with some missing. The table has about 210,000 clones, around 88% seen once. The specimen was PBMCs or T cells enriched from blood (not recorded which). Source of these receptors: a man aged 40-49 years with acute COVID-19.

The V and J genes are TRBV7-9 and TRBJ2-2, with TRBD1 matching 8 bases. Trimming took 10 bases from V and 2 from J; bases not matched to a gene: 9. This CDR3 comprises 15 residues. The V gene's germline CDR1 is SEHNR and CDR2 FQNEAQ (reference sequence). CDR3 nucleotide sequence: TGTGCCATCACCAACGGACAGGGAAACACCGGGGAGCTGTTTTTT. Its translation is CAITNGQGNTGELFF.

The chain has TRBV28 and TRBJ2-1, with 7 bases that match TRBD2. The CDR3 has 16 residues. CDR1 is MDHEN and CDR2 is SYDVKM in the germline V gene. V lost 3 bases, J lost 0 bases, and 5 bases stayed unmatched. The CDR3 bases are TGTGCCAGCAGTTTGCAGGGCGGGGGCTCCTACAATGAGCAGTTCTTC. Residues: CASSLQGGGSYNEQFF. Together with reference TRBV28 and TRBJ2-1, the CDR3 gives the full variable domain: DVKVTQSSRYLVKRTGEKVFLECVQDMDHENMFWYRQDPGLGLRLIYFSYDVKMKEKGDIPEGYSVSREKKERFSLILESASTNQTSMYLCASSLQGGGSYNEQFFGPGTRLTVL.

V gene TRBV18 combines with J gene TRBJ1-2, with D possibly TRBD1 on 6 matching bases. The CDR3 totals 13 residues. V dropped 8 bases and J dropped 10 bases, with 20 bases sitting between them. Germline CDR1 reads KGHSH; CDR2 reads LQKENI. This chain's CDR3 is CASTLQGSIDYTF. The CDR3 DNA reads as TGTGCCAGCACCCTACAGGGCAGCATTGACTACACCTTC.

This rearrangement joins TRBV5-1 to TRBJ2-5, with D possibly TRBD2 on 6 matching bases. This CDR3 is built from 13 residues. Per the germline V gene, CDR1 is SGHRS and CDR2 is YFSETQ. V was clipped by 4 bases and J by 2 bases, with 9 bases between them. CDR3 sequence: CASSRDLQETQYF. Written as DNA, the CDR3 is TGCGCCAGCAGCCGGGACTTACAAGAGACCCAGTACTTC.

V gene TRBV27 combines with J gene TRBJ1-5, with D hard to call. The CDR3 covers 12 residues. Trimming removed 6 bases from V and 2 bases from J, with 5 bases in between. CDR1 and CDR2 from the germline V gene are MNHEY and SMNVEV (reference sequence). CDR3 region: CASSQGNQPQHF. Written as DNA, the CDR3 is TGTGCCAGCAGCCAGGGCAATCAGCCCCAGCATTTT.

This chain joins TRBV7-5 and TRBJ2-2; the DNA was not compared with TRBD2, the D call given in the table. TRBV7-5 counts as a pseudogene. The CDR3 sequence is 16 residues long. CDR3 DNA: TGTGCCAGAAAAATGCTCCAGCGGGGTAACACCGGGGAGCTGTTTTTT. It codes for CARKMLQRGNTGELFF.

This chain joins TRBV23-1 and TRBJ1-1, with 8 bases matching TRBD1. TRBV23-1 is sorted into the ORF group, with uncertain function. The CDR3 sequence is 15 residues long. V trimming: 0 bases; J trimming: 6 bases; junction bases outside the gene matches: 6. CDR3 protein: CASSQSVSRGPEAFF. DNA for the CDR3: TGCGCCAGCAGTCAATCAGTGTCCAGGGGGCCTGAAGCTTTCTTT.

The count of this clone is one. The V gene is TRBV21-1, the J gene TRBJ2-3; TRBD2 is taken as the D call from the table, unchecked against the DNA. TRBV21-1 is a known pseudogene. This CDR3 has 18 amino acids. The CDR3 region is CASSKGSSGKVGTDTQYF. DNA for the CDR3: TGTGCCAGCAGCAAAGGTTCTAGCGGGAAGGTGGGCACAGATACGCAGTATTTT.

V gene TRBV4-2 combines with J gene TRBJ1-5; weak D call: TRBD1 (5 bases). This CDR3 region has 16 residues. CDR1 is LGHNA and CDR2 is YNFKEQ in the germline V gene. The V and J ends lost 2 bases and 4 bases respectively, with 15 bases between them. The CDR3 sequence is CASSQFQGGGNQPQHF. The DNA of the CDR3 is TGTGCCAGCAGCCAATTCCAGGGCGGAGGGAATCAGCCCCAGCATTTT.

The chain joins TRBV6-5 to TRBJ1-5; D call uncertain. This CDR3 spans 14 amino acids. The germline gives CDR1 MNHEY, CDR2 SVGAGI. V was shortened by 6 bases and J by 5 bases, with 14 bases between the two germline ends. The CDR3 sequence is CASSQVGVHQPQHF. DNA of the CDR3: TGTGCCAGCAGCCAAGTCGGGGTACATCAGCCCCAGCATTTT.

The chain joins TRBV27 to TRBJ2-7, with TRBD1 as a possible D gene (6 bases). V shed 1 base and J shed 6 bases, with 10 bases lying between them. Germline V gives CDR1 MNHEY, CDR2 SMNVEV (reference sequence). The CDR3 covers 13 residues. CDR3 in amino acids: CASSLFPTGEQYF. CDR3 in DNA: TGTGCCAGCAGTTTATTTCCGACAGGCGAGCAGTACTTC.

The chain is built from TRBV5-5 and TRBJ1-6; 7 bases map to TRBD1. V gave up 2 bases and J gave up 7 bases; unmatched junction bases: 3. CDR3 length: 14 amino acids. Germline CDR1 reads SGHKS; CDR2 reads YYEKEE (reference sequence). The CDR3 spells CASSFQQGNSPLHF. The CDR3 DNA sequence: TGTGCCAGCAGCTTCCAACAGGGGAATTCACCCCTCCACTTT.

This clone appeared a single time. V is TRBV19 and J is TRBJ1-1; tentatively, D is TRBD1 (6 bases). The CDR3 sequence is 13 residues long. In germline, CDR1 is LNHDA, CDR2 SQIVND (reference sequence). V was clipped by 6 bases and J by 4 bases, with 12 bases between them. CDR3 sequence: CASSPTGITEAFF. The CDR3 DNA is TGTGCCAGTAGCCCTACAGGGATCACTGAAGCTTTCTTT.

The rearrangement joins TRBV28 to TRBJ2-2; 9 bases are shared with TRBD2. Germline V gene lookup returns CDR1 MDHEN and CDR2 SYDVKM. This CDR3 spans 14 amino acids. The V segment lost 9 bases and the J segment 6 bases; nucleotides outside the gene matches: 8. CDR3 residues: CASAGGRSPGELFF. DNA for the CDR3: TGTGCCAGTGCGGGGGGGAGGTCCCCCGGGGAGCTGTTTTTT.

The chain recombines TRBV30 with TRBJ2-7; D ambiguous. The CDR3 has 12 residues. From germline, CDR1 is GTSNPN and CDR2 SVGIG (reference sequence). V shed 0 bases and J shed 6 bases, with 9 bases lying between them. CDR3 sequence reads: CAWSVNGFEQYF. DNA of the CDR3: TGTGCCTGGAGTGTAAACGGGTTCGAGCAGTACTTC.

The chain uses TRBV7-2 and TRBJ2-4, with a tentative D call TRBD1 (6 bases). CDR1 and CDR2 (germline): SGHTA, FQGNSA. Trimming removed 1 base at V and 1 base at J, with 11 bases between. CDR3 length: 16 residues. Here the CDR3 reads CASSLEGQGAKNIQYF. CDR3 nucleotide sequence: TGTGCCAGCAGCTTAGAGGGCCAGGGGGCCAAAAACATTCAGTACTTC.

The chain combines TRBV4-2 with TRBJ2-7; 7 nucleotides line up with TRBD1. The CDR3 length is 18 residues. The V gene end was trimmed by 0 bases and the J gene end by 2 bases; junction bases not matched to a gene: 13. Germline V lookup: CDR1 LGHNA, CDR2 YNFKEQ. CDR3 loop: CASSQDYRLTGVPYEQYF. For the CDR3, the DNA is TGTGCCAGCAGCCAAGATTACCGCCTTACAGGGGTCCCCTACGAGCAGTACTTC.

V usage is TRBV28 and J usage is TRBJ2-7; no definite D call. Trimming shortened V by 5 bases and J by 2 bases, and 10 bases separated the two germline ends. The CDR3 is 13 residues long. Germline assignment: CDR1 MDHEN and CDR2 SYDVKM. DNA for the CDR3: TGTGCCAGCAGTCCGAGGATTACCTACGAGCAGTACTTC. Encoded protein: CASSPRITYEQYF.

This chain uses TRBV7-9 with TRBJ1-1, with a possible D match to TRBD1 (6 bases). V lost 2 bases to trimming and J lost 0 bases, with 7 bases between them. The CDR3 consists of 14 residues. Looked up from germline, CDR1 is SEHNR and CDR2 is FQNEAQ (reference sequence). CDR3 nucleotides: TGTGCCAGCAGCTTAACAGGGATGAACACTGAAGCTTTCTTT. Amino acids: CASSLTGMNTEAFF.

There are a few counts of this clone. CDR3 coding DNA: TGTGCCAGCAGTGACTCCTTAGATTCTGGGGCCAACGTCCTGACTTTC. Protein: CASSDSLDSGANVLTF. This chain connects TRBV6-4 to TRBJ2-6; D is unclear. CDR3 length: 16 residues. Trimming removed 0 bases from V and 1 base from J, with 7 bases in between. Looked up from germline, CDR1 is MRHNA and CDR2 is SNTAGT.

The chain is built from TRBV7-8 and TRBJ1-5; D is unclear. Germline-derived CDR1 and CDR2 are SGHVS and FQNEAQ. The CDR3 runs 13 residues. Trimming removed 2 bases at V and 7 bases at J, with 9 bases between. The CDR3 loop is CASSLSPGQPQHF. The CDR3 DNA follows: TGTGCCAGCAGCTTAAGCCCGGGACAGCCCCAGCATTTT.

V is TRBV29-1 and J is TRBJ2-3, with 10 bases that match TRBD1. The CDR3 runs to 15 residues. V dropped 6 bases and J dropped 2; count of bases not matched to a gene: 8. Per germline, CDR1 SQVTM and CDR2 ANQGSEA. The CDR3 sequence is CSVRQGADFTDTQYF. In DNA form, the CDR3 reads TGCAGCGTGCGACAGGGGGCGGATTTCACAGATACGCAGTATTTT.

In this sample, this clone turned up once. The rearrangement uses TRBV9 and TRBJ1-6, with TRBD1 matching over 7 bases. The germline V gene has CDR1 SGDLS and CDR2 YYNGEE. J lost 8 bases, V lost 3 bases, and 5 bases had no gene match. The length of the CDR3 is 14 residues. CDR3: CASSERTGYSPLHF. The DNA of the CDR3 is TGTGCCAGCAGCGAGAGGACAGGTTATTCACCCCTCCACTTT.

The chain carries TRBV28 and TRBJ1-2; maybe TRBD1 (5 bases). The CDR3 has 11 residues. Trimming pared 6 bases from V and 3 bases from J, leaving 5 bases between. Germline V CDR1 and CDR2: MDHEN, SYDVKM. CDR3 region: CASRQDYGYTF. The CDR3 nucleotides read TGTGCCAGCAGACAGGACTATGGCTACACCTTC.

The chain couples TRBV9 to TRBJ2-3, with 9 positions matching TRBD2. Germline assignment: CDR1 SGDLS and CDR2 YYNGEE. The V gene end was trimmed by 4 bases and the J gene end by 3 bases; junction bases not matched to a gene: 9. The CDR3 contains 16 residues. The CDR3 DNA follows: TGTGCCAGCAGCTCACAACCGGGACTAGCAACAGATACGCAGTATTTT. This sequence encodes CASSSQPGLATDTQYF.

The chain recombines TRBV9 with TRBJ2-5, with 12 nucleotides matching TRBD2. Germline trimming cut 3 bases from V and 6 bases from J; bases unmatched to any gene: 9. This CDR3 has 16 residues. Germline values: CDR1 SGDLS, CDR2 YYNGEE. The CDR3 DNA sequence: TGTGCCAGCAGCGGACCTGGGACTAGCGGGTGGAAGACCCAGTACTTC. This gives the protein CASSGPGTSGWKTQYF.